This T cell receptor (beta chain) was identified in a study of blood T cells in healthy people across ages. Trimming took off 4 bases at V and 3 bases at J, with 9 bases between the two ends. CDR1 is SGHTA and CDR2 is FQGNSA in the germline V gene. The CDR3 consists of 13 residues. Per sample, no less than 5 micrograms of total RNA were extracted. Using a J-beta primer mix together with a sample-barcoded 5' primer, a second PCR was run for 7 to 11 cycles. Each CDR3 protein gets one entry after TCRdb re-called the 5' RACE reads with MiXCR. The table has 920,000 or so distinct CDR3 sequences, more than 40% seen once. This clonotype was seen a few times.

This receptor was obtained from a woman aged 55-70 years in good health. The sample consisted of blood. V is TRBV7-2 and J is TRBJ1-2; D gene unclear. This CDR3 reads CASSSDGDYGYTF. Here the CDR3 DNA reads TGTGCCAGCAGCTCCGACGGGGACTATGGCTACACCTTC. The full variable domain, its missing parts supplied by reference TRBV7-2 and TRBJ1-2, is GAGVSQSPSNKVTEKGKDVELRCDPISGHTALYWYRQSLGQGLEFLIYFQGNSAPDKSGLPSDRFSAERTGGSVSTLTIQRTQQEDSAVYLCASSSDGDYGYTFGSGTRLTVV.